A selection of T cell receptor beta chains follows, all from one sample in a study of T cell changes during pregnancy in multiple sclerosis. This table comes from immunoSEQ multiplex PCR, and its TCRdb copy is limited to in-frame clones, with some not included. The sample lists 50,000 or so clones, around 92% occurring once. This specimen consisted of CD4+ T cells from peripheral blood mononuclear cells, obtained after pregnancy. These receptor sequences come from a female donor with multiple sclerosis, enrolled in a pregnancy study. CDR3s include the opening cysteine and the closing phenylalanine or tryptophan.

v_call,j_call,cdr3_aa
TRBV27,TRBJ2-7,CASSWTGGSYEQYF
TRBV10-3,TRBJ2-2,CAISERAGGELFF
TRBV27,TRBJ2-1,CASSLAGANRGEQFF
TRBV18,TRBJ1-1,CASSPYMLRGTSDTEAFF
TRBV7-2,TRBJ2-1,CASSLQLAGLNNEQFF
TRBV9,TRBJ2-1,CASSVVGASNEQFF
TRBV18,TRBJ2-2,CASSHGLAGAGELFF
TRBV27,TRBJ2-7,CASRATGGLEQYF
TRBV27,TRBJ2-1,CASKMTSGLNEQFF
TRBV29-1,TRBJ1-2,CSAQPLTGNYGYTF
TRBV4-2,TRBJ1-1,CASSPQGQANTEAFF
TRBV2,TRBJ2-6,CASSDVSGANVLTF
TRBV7-9,TRBJ2-3,CASSPQNTQYF
TRBV10-3,TRBJ2-7,CAISRQGSVTSDRPGIYEQYF
TRBV28,TRBJ1-4,CASSLWGQGGEKLFF
TRBV9,TRBJ2-5,CASSPGLAGNQETQYF
TRBV11-2,TRBJ2-7,CASSGPRGTDYPYEQYF
TRBV19,TRBJ2-7,CASSRSGSYEQYF
TRBV18,TRBJ1-2,CASSPETANYGYTF
TRBV7-2,TRBJ2-1,CASSLDGRALGEQFF
TRBV5-1,TRBJ2-2,CASSGDPGQGNTGELFF
TRBV14,TRBJ2-5,CASSQDSGTIAGGRETQYF
TRBV7-9,TRBJ1-3,CASSSTGSSGNTIYF
TRBV11-2,TRBJ1-1,CASSLQVGNTEAFF
TRBV29-1,TRBJ1-1,CSAGTGLNTEAFF
TRBV6-5,TRBJ2-1,CASSYDDSDNEQFF
TRBV15,TRBJ2-7,CATSRVGRSSYEQYF
TRBV18,TRBJ2-7,CASSPRAGGNSYEQYF
TRBV2,TRBJ2-7,CASNGQGNYEQYF
TRBV11-2,TRBJ1-1,CASSPRLYSDTEAFF
TRBV19,TRBJ2-3,CASSIGRGRSSTDTQYF
TRBV28,TRBJ2-1,CASSVTSGRDNEQFF
TRBV7-9,TRBJ2-2,CASSFRGGANTGELFF
TRBV27,TRBJ1-5,CASSFTGTGPWEPQHF
TRBV4-3,TRBJ1-5,CASSQEGTGDMPQHF
TRBV6-5,TRBJ2-7,CASRQQGAALREQYF
TRBV9,TRBJ1-2,CASSYRQDYGYTF
TRBV5-4,TRBJ2-7,CASSLGSSVRLAGIYEQYF
TRBV7-9,TRBJ2-1,CASSPGLVDYNEQFF
TRBV11-2,TRBJ2-3,CASSDSRRYRDRTDTQYF
TRBV11-2,TRBJ1-3,CASSRMDRGNTIYF
TRBV13,TRBJ2-3,CASRSRDITDTQYF
TRBV19,TRBJ1-2,CASSMPGQGTYGYTF
TRBV19,TRBJ2-1,CASQSPGLANNEQFF
TRBV7-2,TRBJ2-4,CASSLSTGGVLAKNIQYF
TRBV6-5,TRBJ1-2,CASSKGQGRYGYTF
TRBV2,TRBJ1-1,CASSAFGGFTEAFF
TRBV7-9,TRBJ2-3,CASSLTSVSTDTQYF
TRBV4-1,TRBJ2-6,CASSVRSSGANVLTF
TRBV28,TRBJ1-2,CASTLSGPGGYGYTF
TRBV18,TRBJ1-1,CASSPINTVSFTEAFF
TRBV7-9,TRBJ2-1,CASSRDFDEQFF
TRBV7-9,TRBJ2-7,CASSLVLAGGAYEQYF
TRBV6-5,TRBJ2-1,CASSLADYNEQFF